The clone carrying this T cell receptor beta chain occurred a few times. No antigen is known for it. The data derive from a study of identical twins. Study-wide results and caveats: Modelling underestimated the level of out-of-frame TCR alpha sharing observed in monozygotic twins.

V was shortened by 5 bases and J by 7 bases, with 15 bases between the two germline ends. The CDR3 is 14 amino acids. TCRdb re-analysed the 5' RACE reads in MiXCR, keeping a single row per CDR3 protein. Counted here are 690,000 or so distinct CDR3 sequences, roughly 6.2% occurring once; the ten biggest clones make up 1.5% to 2%. The sample was naive T cells sorted from blood. This sequence was found in a young man in good health. The chain uses TRBV12-3 or TRBV12-4 and TRBJ2-1; no clear D gene. The CDR3 sequence: CASSAGPLGNEQFF. The DNA for the CDR3 is TGTGCCAGCAGTGCCGGTCCCCTCGGGAATGAGCAGTTCTTC.